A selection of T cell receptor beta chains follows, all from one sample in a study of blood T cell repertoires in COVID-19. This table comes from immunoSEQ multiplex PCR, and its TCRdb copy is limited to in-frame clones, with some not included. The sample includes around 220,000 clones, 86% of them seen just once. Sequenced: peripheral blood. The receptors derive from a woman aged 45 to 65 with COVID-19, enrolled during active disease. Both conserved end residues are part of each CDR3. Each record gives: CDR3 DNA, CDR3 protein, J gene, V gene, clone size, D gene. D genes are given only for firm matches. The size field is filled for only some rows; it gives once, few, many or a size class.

TGTGCCAGCAGCTTAACAGGGGGTTCAACTGAAGCTTTCTTT,CASSLTGGSTEAFF,TRBJ1-1,TRBV5-4,.,TRBD1
TGCGCCAGCAGCCAGGGGACAGGGGTAGTCTATGGCTACACCTTC,CASSQGTGVVYGYTF,TRBJ1-2,TRBV4-1,.,TRBD1
TGTGCCAGCAGCCAAGATCTGTTGACTGATACGCAGTATTTT,CASSQDLLTDTQYF,TRBJ2-3,TRBV3-1/TRBV3-2,.,.
TGTGCCAGCCATGACAGGGTCAATCAGCCCCAGCATTTT,CASHDRVNQPQHF,TRBJ1-5,TRBV28,few,TRBD1
TGTGCCAGTAGCCAAACAGGGGCGCGGTACAATGAGCAGTTCTTC,CASSQTGARYNEQFF,TRBJ2-1,TRBV19,.,TRBD1
TGTGCCAGCAGACTAGGGGGCCAGCCCCAGCATTTT,CASRLGGQPQHF,TRBJ1-5,TRBV12-3/TRBV12-4,few,TRBD1
TGTGCCAGCAGCCCAGGAGGGGCCATCGGGCAGTTCTTC,CASSPGGAIGQFF,TRBJ2-1,TRBV9,.,.
TGTGCCAGTAGTCCCTTTGGGGGCGCGGCCTATGGCTACACCTTC,CASSPFGGAAYGYTF,TRBJ1-2,TRBV19,.,.
TGTGCCAGCAAAGGAGACAGGGAAAACTATGGCTACACCTTC,CASKGDRENYGYTF,TRBJ1-2,TRBV5-4,.,TRBD1
TGTGCCAGCAGTGATCTTTGGACAGGGTGGAACACTGAAGCTTTCTTT,CASSDLWTGWNTEAFF,TRBJ1-1,TRBV6-1,.,TRBD1
TGTGCCAGCAGCTTAGGGCGGGGCGGAACTGAAGCTTTCTTT,CASSLGRGGTEAFF,TRBJ1-1,TRBV7-9,.,.
TGTGCCAGCAGCCGGGACAGGGGGGTCAGGCATGAAAAACTGTTTTTT,CASSRDRGVRHEKLFF,TRBJ1-4,TRBV27,.,TRBD1
TGTGCCAGTAGTACCCATCCCTCGACAGGGAGAGGTGAAAAACTGTTTTTT,CASSTHPSTGRGEKLFF,TRBJ1-4,TRBV19,.,TRBD1
TGTGCCAGCAGTTTAGTCGGGGGGCCTTACAATGAGCAGTTCTTC,CASSLVGGPYNEQFF,TRBJ2-1,TRBV27,.,.
TGTGCCAGCAGCTTGCCGGGTTACGATGGCTACACCTTC,CASSLPGYDGYTF,TRBJ1-2,TRBV5-6,.,.
TGTGCCAGCTCACTGGGGGAGGAGGGGGCAACGAACTATGGCTACACCTTC,CASSLGEEGATNYGYTF,TRBJ1-2,TRBV18,.,TRBD1
TGTGCCAGCAGCGATCCACAGGCGTCGAGCAATCAGCCCCAGCATTTT,CASSDPQASSNQPQHF,TRBJ1-5,TRBV6-2/TRBV6-3,.,.
TGCAGTGCGCGGGTCATGGAGACCCAGTACTTC,CSARVMETQYF,TRBJ2-5,TRBV20-1,.,.
TGTGCCAGCAGTGATCGACTAGCGGGGGGTTACAATGAGCAGTTCTTC,CASSDRLAGGYNEQFF,TRBJ2-1,TRBV6-4,.,TRBD2
TGCGCCAGCAGCTTGGAGGGACAGACAAGCTATGGCTACACCTTC,CASSLEGQTSYGYTF,TRBJ1-2,TRBV5-1,few,TRBD1
TGTGCCAGCTCACCACGGGCAGGCTTAGAGAACACTGAAGCTTTCTTT,CASSPRAGLENTEAFF,TRBJ1-1,TRBV18,.,.
TGTGCCAGCAGTCCAGGGGTTTTTAACTATGGCTACACCTTC,CASSPGVFNYGYTF,TRBJ1-2,TRBV6-6,.,.
TGTGCCAGTAGGGGGGGGGCGGAGACCACTGAAGCTTTCTTT,CASRGGAETTEAFF,TRBJ1-1,TRBV19,.,.
TGTGCCAGCAGTTGGAGGGTTAGCGGGGGGGTGAACGAGCAGTACTTC,CASSWRVSGGVNEQYF,TRBJ2-7,TRBV6-6,.,TRBD2
TGTGCCTGGAGTACAGGGTTCTCTGGGGCCAACGTCCTGACTTTC,CAWSTGFSGANVLTF,TRBJ2-6,TRBV30,once,.
TGTGCCAGCGGGCCTAAGATGAACACTGAAGCTTTCTTT,CASGPKMNTEAFF,TRBJ1-1,TRBV25-1,once,.
TGTGCCAGCAGCTTAAGGGACAGGGTACGAACTGAAGCTTTCTTT,CASSLRDRVRTEAFF,TRBJ1-1,TRBV13,.,TRBD1
TGCGCCAGCAGCTTGGTGCCTAGCGGGAGGGAGACCCAGTACTTC,CASSLVPSGRETQYF,TRBJ2-5,TRBV5-1,.,TRBD2
TGTGCCAGCTCCGGGACAGGCCTAGCCCAGCATTTT,CASSGTGLAQHF,TRBJ1-5,TRBV2,.,TRBD1
TGTGCCAGTAGTCTTGGGTCGGCCCCATACTATTATGGCTACACCTTC,CASSLGSAPYYYGYTF,TRBJ1-2,TRBV19,few,.
TGTGCCAGCAGTCCCGGGACTAGCGGGGGGGCTGGTGATACGCAGTATTTT,CASSPGTSGGAGDTQYF,TRBJ2-3,TRBV6-6,once,TRBD2
TGTGCCAGCAGTGGGTCGACAGGGGGACGTAATTCACCCCTCCACTTT,CASSGSTGGRNSPLHF,TRBJ1-6,TRBV2,.,TRBD1
TGTGCCAGCAGCTTAGATCAGGGATACGAGCAGTACTTC,CASSLDQGYEQYF,TRBJ2-7,TRBV11-2,.,.
TGTGCCAGCAGCTTGGCGGTGACTCTTTACGAGCAGTACTTC,CASSLAVTLYEQYF,TRBJ2-7,TRBV11-2,once,.
TGCGCCAGCAGCTTGAACTACAGGGGGACTGAAGCTTTCTTT,CASSLNYRGTEAFF,TRBJ1-1,TRBV5-1,few,TRBD1
TGTGCCAGCAGCTTAGCCTCCGGGACAGCTTTTTCTGGAAACACCATATATTTT,CASSLASGTAFSGNTIYF,TRBJ1-3,TRBV7-2,.,TRBD1
TGTGCCAGCACCAACCAGGGGAACTATGGCTACACCTTC,CASTNQGNYGYTF,TRBJ1-2,TRBV6-5,.,.
TGTGCCTGGAGTGTACGAGGTGGCAGTCAAAACATTCAGTACTTC,CAWSVRGGSQNIQYF,TRBJ2-4,TRBV30,.,.
TGTGCCAGCAGCCCACTTGGGACAGGGGGCTACACCTTC,CASSPLGTGGYTF,TRBJ1-2,TRBV7-2,.,TRBD1
TGCGCCAGCAGCAACAGAGGGGGCCCTCGGGGCTACACCTTC,CASSNRGGPRGYTF,TRBJ1-2,TRBV5-1,.,TRBD1
TGTGCCAGCAGCTCGAAAAGGGAGGGAGAGACCCAGTACTTC,CASSSKREGETQYF,TRBJ2-5,TRBV5-5,.,TRBD2
TGTGCCACCAGTGGCCCATCTAGCGGTCGCACAGATACGCAGTATTTT,CATSGPSSGRTDTQYF,TRBJ2-3,TRBV24-1,.,TRBD2
TGTGCCAGCAGTCCCCTGGCGGCTTGGGATACGCAGTATTTT,CASSPLAAWDTQYF,TRBJ2-3,TRBV27,many,.
TGTGCCAGTAGTATTGAGGCAGGGCGTAGCAATCAGCCCCAGCATTTT,CASSIEAGRSNQPQHF,TRBJ1-5,TRBV19,few,.
TGTGCCAGCAGTTACGTAGAGCGGGCAGGGGGCAACGACGAGCAGTACTTC,CASSYVERAGGNDEQYF,TRBJ2-7,TRBV6-2/TRBV6-3,.,TRBD1
TGTGCCAGCAGCCCTCGGGACAGTGACTACGAGCAGTACTTC,CASSPRDSDYEQYF,TRBJ2-7,TRBV13,.,TRBD1
TGCAGTGCTAGTAGGAGGGGACAGGGCCCCGATGAGCAGTTCTTC,CSASRRGQGPDEQFF,TRBJ2-1,TRBV20-1,.,TRBD1
TGTGCCAGCAGCCCGGGACAGGGGTCGTACACCATATATTTT,CASSPGQGSYTIYF,TRBJ1-3,TRBV7-8,.,TRBD1
TGTGCCAGCAGTTCCCGGGACAGGGTCTACGAGCAGTACTTC,CASSSRDRVYEQYF,TRBJ2-7,TRBV27,.,TRBD1
TGTGCCACCAGTGATTTTTCAGGGAACTATGGCTACACCTTC,CATSDFSGNYGYTF,TRBJ1-2,TRBV24-1,.,.
TGTGCCAGCAGCTCTTCACTAGCGGGGGCAAACAAGTTCTTC,CASSSSLAGANKFF,TRBJ2-1,TRBV7-2,.,TRBD2
TGTGCCAGCAGTTACTCCCAGGGGACCTACAATGAGCAGTTCTTC,CASSYSQGTYNEQFF,TRBJ2-1,TRBV6-5,.,.